The subject of this entry is one T cell receptor (beta chain). The sample is drawn from a study of Graves' ophthalmopathy and Graves' hyperthyroidism. The study amplified TCR beta CDR3 regions using RNA transcripts. First-round RT-PCR employed HTBI primers, with a second-round multiplex PCR after it. TCRdb analysed the multiplex PCR reads with MiXCR anew, one entry per CDR3 protein. The sample has 580,000 or so distinct CDR3 sequences; under 45% are singletons. Uncontrolled infections, pregnancy, lactation or other autoimmune diseases led to patient exclusion. The receptor was derived from an adult man with Graves' hyperthyroidism. Input material: peripheral blood or thyroid tissue (not recorded which).

The CDR3 region is CASSFLTSGPSYEQYF. Here the CDR3 DNA reads TGTGCCAGCAGCTTCTTGACTAGCGGACCCTCCTACGAGCAGTACTTC. The chain has TRBV12-3 or TRBV12-4 and TRBJ2-7; 9 nucleotides align to TRBD2. Trimming took 6 bases from V and 0 from J; bases not matched to a gene: 9. CDR3 length: 16 residues.